A single sample is the source of the 5 T cell receptor beta chains below, sequenced in a study of cytomegalovirus exposure and HLA in healthy donors. Amplification used 60 Vbeta primers and 13 Jbeta primers. The assay was immunoSEQ multiplex PCR, and TCRdb's table has in-frame clones only and misses some. The sample has about 150,000 clones, approximately 74% seen once; the top ten hold around 4%. Sequenced input: PBMCs. Receptors originate from a man aged 18 to 29 in good health and CMV-seropositive.

V gene TRBV18 combines with J gene TRBJ2-2; 9 nucleotides agree with TRBD2. This CDR3 region has 19 residues. V shed 2 bases and J 4 bases; nucleotides not matched to a gene: 14. CDR1 is KGHSH, CDR2 LQKENI, per germline. The CDR3 DNA sequence: TGTGCCAGCTCACCAGTTGTGACTAGCGGCCCTAAGGGCACCGGGGAGCTGTTTTTT. It yields the protein CASSPVVTSGPKGTGELFF.

The chain uses TRBV7-8 and TRBJ1-2; 10 bases line up with TRBD1. CDR3 length: 13 amino acids. Trimming removed 6 bases from V and 13 bases from J; junction bases left unmatched: 11. Germline assignment: CDR1 SGHVS and CDR2 FQNEAQ. The CDR3 loop is CASSFGWDRGGTF. For the CDR3, the DNA is TGTGCCAGCAGTTTTGGATGGGACAGGGGTGGCACCTTC.

The chain recombines TRBV9 with TRBJ2-1; D may be TRBD2 (6 bases). Germline-derived CDR1 and CDR2 are SGDLS and YYNGEE. This CDR3 is 15 amino acids long. V was clipped by 1 base and J by 3 bases, with 11 bases between them. CDR3 DNA: TGTGCCAGCAGCGTAAGAGTAGCGGACTACAATGAGCAGTTCTTC. Translation: CASSVRVADYNEQFF.

The rearrangement links TRBV6-6 to TRBJ1-2; no reliable D call. The CDR3 covers 12 residues. V was cut by 10 bases and J by 8 bases, with 17 bases left in between. The V gene's germline CDR1 is MNHNY and CDR2 SVGAGI (reference sequence). CDR3 sequence (DNA): TGTGCCACCCAACCCCCCACTCGGGGCTACACCTTC. Translating gives CATQPPTRGYTF.

The chain links TRBV28 to TRBJ1-5; 8 bases agree with TRBD1. J lost 7 bases, V lost 6 bases, and 8 bases had no gene match. Germline CDR1 is MDHEN and CDR2 is SYDVKM. This CDR3 is 14 amino acids long. CDR3 amino acids: CASRWTGSGQPQHF. CDR3 DNA: TGTGCCAGCAGGTGGACAGGGTCAGGACAGCCCCAGCATTTT.